The clone carrying this T cell receptor beta chain was counted only a few times. The sample comes from a study of blood T cell repertoires in COVID-19. In the study overall: Samples of COVID-19 (acute and convalescent) were obtained from the United States, Italy and Spain. In each case, the material was cDNA or gDNA derived from T cells, B-cell-depleted T cells, or PBMCs.

The CDR3 contains 16 residues. Germline lookup yields CDR1 LNHNV and CDR2 YYDKDF (reference sequence). V was clipped by 0 bases and J by 4 bases; unmatched bases: 8. In terms of age and location, participants ranged from about 18 to 95 years and lived in about 25 US areas. As handled by the study authors: Using reference gene primer amplification, nucleated cell counts were estimated. The table came from immunoSEQ multiplex PCR; TCRdb's copy has only in-frame clones and leaves some out. The V and J calls and the clone size are those of that table, but D and trimming were determined from the DNA. Among approximately 200,000 clones listed, 86% were seen once.

The chain combines TRBV15 with TRBJ2-5, with 7 bases fitting TRBD1. The sequence derives from a woman aged 30 to 39 who had recovered from COVID-19. Material: PBMCs or T cells enriched from blood (not recorded which). As DNA, the CDR3 is TGTGCCACCAGCAGAGATTTAAAGGGGGCGGGAGAGACCCAGTACTTC. This sequence encodes CATSRDLKGAGETQYF.